Listed below are T cell receptor beta chains from one sample, sequenced in a study of blood T cell repertoires in COVID-19. Profiling relied on immunoSEQ multiplex PCR, and the TCRdb table lists in-frame clones only, not all of them. The table has 130,000 or so clones, about 87% seen once. The sequenced material came from peripheral blood. The receptors were gathered from a man in his fifties or sixties with active or convalescent COVID-19. CDR3s include the opening cysteine and the closing phenylalanine or tryptophan. D genes are given only for firm matches. Only some rows state a clone size, as once, few, many or a class for expanded clones.

D: -
J: TRBJ2-6
size: -
V: TRBV4-2
CDR3: CASSQGDFSGANVLTF
DNA: TGTGCCAGCAGCCAGGGTGACTTCTCTGGGGCCAACGTCCTGACTTTC

D: -
J: TRBJ2-3
size: once
V: TRBV29-1
CDR3: CSVEPRLLDTQYF
DNA: TGCAGCGTTGAGCCCAGGCTCTTAGATACGCAGTATTTT

D: -
J: TRBJ2-2
size: -
V: TRBV19
CDR3: CASSTSANTGELFF
DNA: TGTGCCAGTAGTACCAGCGCGAACACCGGGGAGCTGTTTTTT

D: TRBD2
J: TRBJ2-4
size: -
V: TRBV4-1
CDR3: CASSQDSMLAVAKNIQYF
DNA: TGCGCCAGCAGCCAAGATAGTATGCTAGCGGTAGCCAAAAACATTCAGTACTTC

D: -
J: TRBJ2-7
size: -
V: TRBV27
CDR3: CASSNRFSSYEQYF
DNA: TGTGCCAGCAGTAACAGGTTCAGCTCCTACGAGCAGTACTTC

D: -
J: TRBJ2-1
size: -
V: TRBV29-1
CDR3: CSVELTANEQFF
DNA: TGCAGCGTTGAGCTCACAGCCAATGAGCAGTTCTTC

D: -
J: TRBJ1-4
size: -
V: TRBV7-8
CDR3: CASSLAFLSELFF
DNA: TGTGCCAGCAGCTTAGCGTTCCTCTCGGAACTGTTTTTT

D: TRBD2
J: TRBJ2-1
size: -
V: TRBV19
CDR3: CASSKLLAGVPYNEQFF
DNA: TGTGCCAGTAGTAAGCTATTAGCGGGAGTCCCCTACAATGAGCAGTTCTTC

D: TRBD1
J: TRBJ1-2
size: -
V: TRBV19
CDR3: CASSAGGRANYGYTF
DNA: TGTGCCAGTAGCGCAGGGGGCCGAGCTAACTATGGCTACACCTTC

D: TRBD1
J: TRBJ1-3
size: once
V: TRBV15
CDR3: CATSRPNRGTGNTIYF
DNA: TGTGCCACCAGCAGGCCGAACAGGGGGACTGGAAACACCATATATTTT

D: TRBD2
J: TRBJ2-5
size: -
V: TRBV6-5
CDR3: CASSSRLAGFQETQYF
DNA: TGTGCCAGCAGTTCCAGACTAGCGGGCTTCCAAGAGACCCAGTACTTC

D: TRBD1
J: TRBJ1-3
size: -
V: TRBV9
CDR3: CASSTGGGLSGNTIYF
DNA: TGTGCCAGCAGCACAGGGGGGGGCCTCTCTGGAAACACCATATATTTT

D: TRBD2
J: TRBJ2-1
size: -
V: TRBV5-4
CDR3: CASRSGSSYNEQFF
DNA: TGTGCCAGCAGAAGCGGGAGTAGCTACAATGAGCAGTTCTTC

D: -
J: TRBJ2-1
size: -
V: TRBV21-1
CDR3: CASSKLGRESSYNEQFF
DNA: TGTGCCAGCAGCAAATTAGGGCGGGAAAGCTCCTACAATGAGCAGTTCTTC

D: -
J: TRBJ1-2
size: few
V: TRBV7-2
CDR3: CASSLVSWGRENYGYTF
DNA: TGTGCCAGCAGCTTAGTGTCTTGGGGCAGGGAAAACTATGGCTACACCTTC

D: TRBD1
J: TRBJ2-5
size: -
V: TRBV9
CDR3: CASSVGDRGYQETQYF
DNA: TGTGCCAGCAGCGTAGGGGACAGGGGGTACCAAGAGACCCAGTACTTC

D: TRBD1
J: TRBJ1-2
size: -
V: TRBV6-5
CDR3: CATGTDLYGYTF
DNA: TGTGCCACCGGGACAGATCTTTATGGCTACACCTTC

D: -
J: TRBJ2-7
size: -
V: TRBV5-1
CDR3: CASSLAKTGVFDEQYF
DNA: TGCGCCAGCAGCTTGGCCAAAACAGGAGTTTTCGACGAGCAGTACTTC

D: -
J: TRBJ2-5
size: -
V: TRBV7-9
CDR3: CASSPDSWYQETQYF
DNA: TGTGCCAGCAGCCCTGACAGTTGGTACCAAGAGACCCAGTACTTC

D: -
J: TRBJ1-5
size: -
V: TRBV24-1
CDR3: CATSDSRQPQHF
DNA: TGTGCCACCAGTGATTCCCGTCAGCCCCAGCATTTT

D: -
J: TRBJ2-7
size: once
V: TRBV19
CDR3: CASSTGLYEQYF
DNA: TGTGCCAGTAGTACGGGACTGTACGAGCAGTACTTC

D: TRBD1
J: TRBJ1-4
size: -
V: TRBV19
CDR3: CASSIMPGQSTTNEKLFF
DNA: TGTGCCAGTAGTATCATGCCGGGACAGTCGACAACTAATGAAAAACTGTTTTTT

D: -
J: TRBJ1-1
size: -
V: TRBV19
CDR3: CASRGGDKRAFF
DNA: TGTGCCAGTAGAGGGGGGGACAAGCGGGCTTTCTTT

D: TRBD2
J: TRBJ2-7
size: -
V: TRBV5-4
CDR3: CASSRGLADYEQYF
DNA: TGTGCCAGCAGCAGGGGACTAGCCGACTACGAGCAGTACTTC

D: -
J: TRBJ2-2
size: -
V: TRBV19
CDR3: CASSIDEGGGELFF
DNA: TGTGCCAGTAGTATAGATGAGGGCGGCGGGGAGCTGTTTTTT

D: -
J: TRBJ1-1
size: -
V: TRBV7-6
CDR3: CASSLASRGNTEAFF
DNA: TGTGCCAGCAGCTTAGCCTCCCGGGGGAACACTGAAGCTTTCTTT

D: -
J: TRBJ2-3
size: -
V: TRBV5-1
CDR3: CASTGLSPDTQYF
DNA: TGCGCCAGCACGGGACTTAGCCCAGATACGCAGTATTTT

D: TRBD2
J: TRBJ2-1
size: -
V: TRBV5-1
CDR3: CASSWGTSTNEQFF
DNA: TGCGCCAGCAGCTGGGGGACTAGCACCAATGAGCAGTTCTTC

D: TRBD1
J: TRBJ2-7
size: -
V: TRBV10-1
CDR3: CASSEKDRDHEQYF
DNA: TGCGCCAGCAGTGAGAAGGACAGGGACCACGAGCAGTACTTC

D: TRBD1
J: TRBJ1-1
size: -
V: TRBV5-6
CDR3: CASSRDRAGAFF
DNA: TGTGCCAGCAGCCGGGACAGGGCTGGGGCTTTCTTT

D: -
J: TRBJ2-2
size: -
V: TRBV4-1
CDR3: CASSHSEVGELFF
DNA: TGCGCCAGCAGCCACTCAGAGGTCGGGGAACTGTTTTTT

D: -
J: TRBJ1-5
size: -
V: TRBV25-1
CDR3: CASSQGGPQHF
DNA: TGTGCCAGCAGCCAAGGAGGGCCCCAGCATTTT

D: TRBD1
J: TRBJ1-1
size: -
V: TRBV9
CDR3: CASSVTPRRDRGSTEAFF
DNA: TGTGCCAGCAGCGTAACTCCCCGTCGGGACAGGGGGTCAACTGAAGCTTTCTTT

D: TRBD1
J: TRBJ2-7
size: -
V: TRBV6-2/TRBV6-3
CDR3: CASSYSKGQGSYEQYF
DNA: TGTGCCAGCAGTTACTCGAAGGGACAGGGGAGCTACGAGCAGTACTTC

D: -
J: TRBJ1-5
size: -
V: TRBV19
CDR3: CASSTPGRGSNQPQHF
DNA: TGTGCCAGTAGTACCCCAGGACGGGGTAGCAATCAGCCCCAGCATTTT

D: TRBD2
J: TRBJ2-1
size: -
V: TRBV2
CDR3: CASSERAGVGNEQFF
DNA: TGTGCCAGCAGTGAACGGGCGGGAGTCGGTAATGAGCAGTTCTTC

D: -
J: TRBJ2-5
size: once
V: TRBV28
CDR3: CASSSRGAGGRETQYF
DNA: TGTGCCAGCAGTTCCAGGGGGGCAGGGGGACGGGAGACCCAGTACTTC

D: -
J: TRBJ1-4
size: -
V: TRBV5-1
CDR3: CASRQEATEKLFF
DNA: TGCGCCAGCAGGCAGGAGGCGACTGAAAAACTGTTTTTT

D: TRBD2
J: TRBJ2-2
size: -
V: TRBV5-1
CDR3: CASSTGTSGTRELFF
DNA: TGCGCCAGCAGCACCGGGACTAGCGGGACGAGGGAGCTGTTTTTT

D: -
J: TRBJ1-6
size: -
V: TRBV11-2
CDR3: CASSLDLRVEVGPLHF
DNA: TGTGCCAGCAGCTTAGATCTAAGGGTGGAGGTCGGACCCCTCCACTTT

D: -
J: TRBJ1-4
size: few
V: TRBV19
CDR3: CASNREGEKLFF
DNA: TGTGCCAGTAACAGGGAAGGAGAAAAACTGTTTTTT